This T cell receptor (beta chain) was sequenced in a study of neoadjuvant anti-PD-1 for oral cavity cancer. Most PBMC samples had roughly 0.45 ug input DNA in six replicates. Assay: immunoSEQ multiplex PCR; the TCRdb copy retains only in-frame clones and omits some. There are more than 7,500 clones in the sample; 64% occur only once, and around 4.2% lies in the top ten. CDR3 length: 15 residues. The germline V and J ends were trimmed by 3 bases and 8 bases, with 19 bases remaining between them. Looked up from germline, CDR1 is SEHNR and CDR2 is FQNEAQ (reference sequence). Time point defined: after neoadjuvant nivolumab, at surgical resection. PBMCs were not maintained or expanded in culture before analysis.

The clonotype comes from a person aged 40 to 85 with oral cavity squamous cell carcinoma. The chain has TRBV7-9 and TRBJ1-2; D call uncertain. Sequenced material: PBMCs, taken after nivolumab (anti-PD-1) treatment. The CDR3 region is CASSLSGESTAGYTF. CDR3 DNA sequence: TGTGCCAGCAGCTTGTCTGGAGAGTCCACCGCCGGCTACACCTTC.